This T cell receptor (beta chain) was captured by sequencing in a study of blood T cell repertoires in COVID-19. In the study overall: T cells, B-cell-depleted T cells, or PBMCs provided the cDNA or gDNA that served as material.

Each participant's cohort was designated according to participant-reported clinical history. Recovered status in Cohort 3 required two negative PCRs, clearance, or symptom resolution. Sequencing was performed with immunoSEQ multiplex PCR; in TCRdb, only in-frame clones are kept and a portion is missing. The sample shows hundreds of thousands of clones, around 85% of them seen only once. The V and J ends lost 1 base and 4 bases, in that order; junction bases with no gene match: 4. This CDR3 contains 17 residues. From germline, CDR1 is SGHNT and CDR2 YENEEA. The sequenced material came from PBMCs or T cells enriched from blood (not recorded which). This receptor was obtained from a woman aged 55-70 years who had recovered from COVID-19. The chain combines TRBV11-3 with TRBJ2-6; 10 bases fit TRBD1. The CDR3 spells CASSLGTGGIGANVLTF. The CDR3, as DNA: TGTGCCAGCAGCTTAGGGACAGGGGGAATCGGGGCCAACGTCCTGACTTTC.